The 14 T cell receptor beta chains reported below all come from one sample, sequenced in a study of T cell responses to AZD1222 COVID-19 vaccine. Sequenced by immunoSEQ multiplex PCR; TCRdb stores in-frame clones only, minus some. The sample includes some 180,000 clones, more than 90% of them seen just once. Sequenced here: peripheral blood, sampled on day 0 of AZD1222 vaccination. These receptors were obtained from an adult in good health.

The chain couples TRBV6-1 to TRBJ2-7; 8 positions match TRBD1. CDR1 and CDR2 (germline): MNHNS, SASEGT. This CDR3 contains 16 residues. Trimming removed 3 bases from V and 3 bases from J; junction bases left unmatched: 10. CDR3 nucleotide sequence: TGTGCCAGCAGTGAGGCCTCAGGGGGCGGCAACTACGAGCAGTACTTC. Translating it yields CASSEASGGGNYEQYF.

The gene calls are TRBV9 and TRBJ2-1; 12 nucleotides match TRBD2. CDR1 and CDR2 (germline): SGDLS, YYNGEE. V shed 0 bases, J shed 5 bases, and the junction held 3 bases outside the gene matches. This CDR3 region has 16 residues. The CDR3 nucleotides read TGTGCCAGCAGCGTAGGGACTAGCGGGACCCACAATGAGCAGTTCTTC. Translated, it gives CASSVGTSGTHNEQFF.

On this clone: The sample carries other DNA sequences with the same CDR3. The chain joins TRBV9 to TRBJ1-6; possibly TRBD1 for D (6 bases). The germline CDR1 and CDR2 sequences are SGDLS and YYNGEE. The V end lost 3 bases, the J end lost 6 bases, and 10 bases lay between the germline ends. There are 14 residues in the CDR3. The CDR3 DNA sequence: TGTGCCAGCAGCGCCCTGGACAGTAATTCACCCCTCCACTTT. Translation: CASSALDSNSPLHF.

This chain joins TRBV19 and TRBJ1-3; D perhaps matches TRBD1 (5 bases). The CDR3 loop spans 15 amino acids. Germline-derived CDR1 and CDR2 are LNHDA and SQIVND (reference sequence). Deletions cut 8 bases from V and 5 bases from J, with 19 bases between. CDR3 nucleotides: TGTGCCAGTTGGGATCGGGGCTATGAGAGAAACACCATATATTTT. Its translation: CASWDRGYERNTIYF.

This chain connects TRBV7-3 to TRBJ2-1, with TRBD2 matching over 11 bases. CDR3 size: 17 residues. CDR1 and CDR2 (germline): SGHTA, FQGTGA. The junction had 6 bases not matched to a gene; V was cut back by 5 bases and J by 0 bases. As DNA, the CDR3 is TGTGCCAGCAGCCCTGGGACTAGCGGAAGCTCCTACAATGAGCAGTTCTTC. Residues: CASSPGTSGSSYNEQFF.

This rearrangement joins TRBV5-1 to TRBJ2-6; 7 bases line up with TRBD1. Germline CDR1 reads SGHRS; CDR2 reads YFSETQ. J was trimmed by 2 bases and V by 2 bases; bases with no gene match: 10. The CDR3 consists of 18 residues. CDR3: CASSFPGTVSAGANVLTF. The CDR3 bases are TGCGCCAGCAGCTTCCCCGGGACAGTATCGGCTGGGGCCAACGTCCTGACTTTC.

V and J are TRBV5-1 and TRBJ1-1; 8 bases are shared with TRBD1. The trim removed 3 bases at V and 3 bases at J, leaving 25 bases unmatched. The germline CDR1 and CDR2 sequences are SGHRS and YFSETQ. The CDR3 sequence is 21 residues long. The CDR3 bases are TGCGCCAGCAGCTCGCCCTCCAAGCAGGGGGCGCCCCTCCTCGGGGACACTGAAGCTTTCTTT. Translated, it gives CASSSPSKQGAPLLGDTEAFF.

The chain employs TRBV11-1 and TRBJ2-3; D remains unclear. This CDR3 spans 15 amino acids. CDR1 is SGHAT and CDR2 is FQDESV in the germline V gene (reference sequence). Trimming stripped 1 base from V and 0 bases from J, with 8 bases between. The CDR3 DNA follows: TGTGCCAGCAGCTTAGTAGGGTCTAGCACAGATACGCAGTATTTT. Translation gives CASSLVGSSTDTQYF.

The CDR3: CATSRDPGQETQYF. The CDR3 DNA is TGTGCCACCAGCAGAGATCCCGGTCAAGAGACCCAGTACTTC. The rearrangement uses TRBV15 and TRBJ2-5; D ambiguous. V lost 0 bases, J lost 2 bases, and 7 bases lay in between. The CDR3 spans 14 residues. Germline CDR1 and CDR2: LNHNV and YYDKDF (reference sequence).

Here the CDR3 DNA reads TGTGCCAGCAGCTTAGTTTGGGACTCGGAGACCCAGTACTTC. Its protein product is CASSLVWDSETQYF. The chain links TRBV11-2 to TRBJ2-5; D may be TRBD2 (6 bases). Germline CDR1 and CDR2: SGHAT and FQNNGV. The V gene lost 1 base and the J gene lost 5 bases, with 11 bases spanning the gap. The CDR3 loop spans 14 amino acids.

The rearrangement links TRBV6-1 to TRBJ1-1, with D possibly matching TRBD1 (6 bases). Germline CDR1 MNHNS, CDR2 SASEGT. Trimming removed 1 base at V and 3 bases at J, with 15 bases between. This CDR3 is built from 16 residues. The CDR3 region has the DNA TGTGCCAGCAGTGAAGAGGGGGGGGCGAGGCACACTGAAGCTTTCTTT. As protein: CASSEEGGARHTEAFF.

The chain is built from TRBV4-3 and TRBJ2-3, with a tentative D call TRBD1 (6 bases). The length of the CDR3 is 17 residues. V lost 1 base and J lost 0, with 14 bases in between. The germline V gene has CDR1 LGHNA and CDR2 YSLEER. CDR3 region: CASSQGLRGISTDTQYF. The CDR3 coding sequence is TGCGCCAGCAGCCAAGGCCTCAGGGGTATCAGCACAGATACGCAGTATTTT.

V usage is TRBV6-2 or TRBV6-3 and J usage is TRBJ1-4; D is perhaps TRBD1 (5 bases). Germline V gives CDR1 MNHEY, CDR2 SVGEGT. The CDR3 runs to 16 residues. V dropped 2 bases and J dropped 8 bases, with 18 bases sitting between them. The CDR3 spells CASSYARDGSWEKLFF. As DNA, the CDR3 is TGTGCCAGCAGTTACGCGCGGGACGGCTCTTGGGAAAAACTGTTTTTT.

CDR3 amino acids: CASSLDSNLPNSPLHF. The CDR3 DNA follows: TGTGCCAGCAGCTTGGATTCTAACCTCCCTAATTCACCCCTCCACTTT. This chain connects TRBV5-6 to TRBJ1-6; D call uncertain. The CDR3 extends over 16 amino acids. V lost 0 bases and J 6 bases, leaving 13 bases between the germline ends. CDR1 is SGHDT, CDR2 YYEEEE, per germline.